This TCR beta chain emerged from a study of T cell responses to AZD1222 COVID-19 vaccine. Profiling relied on immunoSEQ multiplex PCR, and the TCRdb table lists in-frame clones only, not all of them. Of around 100,000 clones in the sample, approximately 90% were seen once. Points from the study as a whole: There were vaccine-associated CD4 TCRs across spike, dominant at 160-218 and 743-854. Two AZD1222 administrations were followed by greater Spike-specific TCR breadth and depth. Clonal diversity was possibly underestimated, and white British individuals and females predominated among donors. Per reports, nearly half of all spike-specific TCRs target regions that are unmutated in variants.

Turning to this clone: The antigen remains unidentified.

This sample comprised peripheral blood, obtained on day 0 of AZD1222 vaccination. The sequence was obtained from an adult in good health.

The CDR3 DNA follows: TGTGCCAGTAGTATTGGTCCCGGGACAGGGTACGGCGGGGAGCTGTTTTTT. Translation: CASSIGPGTGYGGELFF. This sequence joins TRBV19 and TRBJ2-2, with 9 bases matching TRBD1. The CDR3 consists of 17 residues. Germline lookup yields CDR1 LNHDA and CDR2 SQIVND (reference sequence). After removal of 3 bases from V and 7 bases from J, the junction contained 12 bases not matched to a gene.